These 31 T cell receptor beta chains were sequenced from one sample in a study of shared clonotypes between healthy human individuals. Some clones are missing from TCRdb's copy, which holds only in-frame ones; the method was immunoSEQ multiplex PCR. The profile shows about 670,000 clones, less than 80% of them singletons. The sequencing sample was made of memory CD4+ T cells sorted from blood. The subset: CD45RA-negative fraction. These receptors originate from a woman younger than 45 in good health.

This rearrangement joins TRBV2 to TRBJ2-1; no firm D call. CDR1 is SNHLY and CDR2 is FYNNEI in the germline V gene. The CDR3 spans 14 residues. Trimming took off 5 bases at V and 6 bases at J, with 14 bases between the two ends. The CDR3 here is CASSLLGQTNEQFF. CDR3 DNA sequence: TGTGCCAGCAGTCTCCTGGGCCAGACCAATGAGCAGTTCTTC.

This clone was detected only once. This chain joins TRBV2 and TRBJ2-1, with TRBD2 matching 12 bases. Germline CDR1 reads SNHLY; CDR2 reads FYNNEI. V lost 6 bases, J lost 9 bases, and 6 bases stayed unmatched. The CDR3 loop spans 14 amino acids. CDR3 sequence reads: CASRVMTSGGEQFF. The DNA of the CDR3 is TGTGCCAGCAGGGTAATGACTAGCGGGGGTGAGCAGTTCTTC.

Points on this clone: One end of the junction fails to match germline, which may point to a read error. V usage is TRBV29-1 and J usage is TRBJ2-3; maybe TRBD2 (5 bases). The CDR3 loop spans 12 amino acids. The germline V gene encodes CDR1 SQVTM and CDR2 ANQGSEA. The CDR3 spells CSLERGTDTQYF. The CDR3, as DNA: TGCAGCCTTGAGCGCGGGACAGATACGCAGTATTTT.

This rearrangement joins TRBV7-9 to TRBJ2-1; 8 bases fit TRBD2. This CDR3 is 16 amino acids long. J was trimmed by 0 bases and V by 5 bases; bases with no gene match: 6. Germline assignment: CDR1 SEHNR and CDR2 FQNEAQ (reference sequence). CDR3 bases: TGTGCCAGCAGCAAAAAAGCGGGAGTCTCCTACAATGAGCAGTTCTTC. As protein: CASSKKAGVSYNEQFF.

This chain links TRBV20-1 with TRBJ2-5; D remains unclear. The V end was cut by 1 base, the J end by 6 bases, with 6 bases between. The CDR3 has 11 amino acids. Germline V gives CDR1 DFQATT, CDR2 SNEGSKA (reference sequence). CDR3 bases: TGCAGTGCTAGAGGCGAGAAGACCCAGTACTTC. Amino acids: CSARGEKTQYF.

This clone was seen only once. The J gene is TRBJ2-3, the V gene TRBV28, with 7 bases matching TRBD1. Germline CDR1 is MDHEN and CDR2 is SYDVKM. The CDR3 is 14 amino acids. V trimming: 3 bases; J trimming: 3 bases; junction bases outside the gene matches: 3. DNA of the CDR3: TGTGCCAGCAGTTTGGACAGGCAAACAGATACGCAGTATTTT. Translated: CASSLDRQTDTQYF.

The CDR3 coding sequence is TGTGCCAGCAGCTTAGATCTAACAGATACGCAGTATTTT. Its protein product is CASSLDLTDTQYF. J is TRBJ2-3 and V is TRBV11-2, with D hard to call. The V end was cut by 0 bases, the J end by 3 bases, with 4 bases between. The CDR3 consists of 13 residues. The germline V gene encodes CDR1 SGHAT and CDR2 FQNNGV.

Of note for this clone: This clone may be a read error of a much larger clone one base away. Additional DNA sequences in this sample encode the identical CDR3. The V gene is TRBV2, the J gene TRBJ1-5; no firm D call. V was cut by 4 bases and J by 2 bases, with 9 bases left in between. The germline gives CDR1 SNHLY, CDR2 FYNNEI. CDR3 length: 14 amino acids. The CDR3 is CASSVRQGNQPQHF. The CDR3 bases are TGTGCCAGCAGTGTAAGGCAGGGCAATCAGCCCCAGCATTTT.

This clone was seen ten or more times. V usage is TRBV2 and J usage is TRBJ2-7; maybe TRBD1 (7 bases). The CDR3 totals 14 residues. Per the germline V gene, CDR1 is SNHLY and CDR2 is FYNNEI. V was trimmed by 6 bases and J by 2 bases, leaving 14 bases between them. CDR3 nucleotides: TGTGCCAGCAGGGCGGGACAGAGAGCCTACGAGCAGTACTTC. Amino acid sequence: CASRAGQRAYEQYF.

CDR3 bases: TGTGCCAGCAGCTTGGCAGGGGGAGCCAAAAACATTCAGTACTTC. Its protein product is CASSLAGGAKNIQYF. The chain has TRBV5-6 and TRBJ2-4; 7 bases align to TRBD1. V lost 0 bases, J lost 0 bases, and 0 bases stayed unmatched. The CDR3 totals 15 residues. Germline CDR1 is SGHDT and CDR2 is YYEEEE. Full variable domain (outside the CDR3, taken from reference TRBV5-6 and TRBJ2-4): DAGVTQSPTHLIKTRGQQVTLRCSPKSGHDTVSWYQQALGQGPQFIFQYYEEEERQRGNFPDRFSGHQFPNYSSELNVNALLLGDSALYLCASSLAGGAKNIQYFGAGTRLSVL.

The chain has TRBV28 and TRBJ1-3, with D possibly being TRBD1 (5 bases). Germline V gene data show CDR1 as MDHEN and CDR2 as SYDVKM. The CDR3 runs 17 residues. The V end was cut by 1 base, the J end by 1 base, with 14 bases between. Here the CDR3 DNA reads TGTGCCAGCAGTTTATACGGCCAGGGACGATCTGGAAACACCATATATTTT. Protein sequence: CASSLYGQGRSGNTIYF.

The V gene is TRBV28, the J gene TRBJ1-5; 10 bases map to TRBD1. Germline V CDR1 and CDR2: MDHEN, SYDVKM. The CDR3 extends over 18 amino acids. V shed 2 bases and J 0 bases; nucleotides not matched to a gene: 7. CDR3 sequence: CASSLVKGQGYSNQPQHF. The CDR3 DNA reads TGTGCCAGCAGTTTAGTTAAGGGACAGGGGTATAGCAATCAGCCCCAGCATTTT. The whole variable domain, remainder taken from reference TRBV28 and TRBJ1-5, is DVKVTQSSRYLVKRTGEKVFLECVQDMDHENMFWYRQDPGLGLRLIYFSYDVKMKEKGDIPEGYSVSREKKERFSLILESASTNQTSMYLCASSLVKGQGYSNQPQHFGDGTRLSIL.

On this clone: Different DNA sequences within this sample yield the same CDR3. The CDR3 nucleotides are TGTGCCAGCAGCCAAGATGTTAGCAGGGAGCAGTTCTTC. This sequence encodes CASSQDVSREQFF. The J gene is TRBJ2-1, the V gene TRBV14; D gene uncertain. Germline assignment: CDR1 SGHDN and CDR2 FVKESK. The CDR3 is 13 residues long. The germline V and J ends were trimmed by 0 bases and 10 bases, with 10 bases remaining between them.

This clone was recorded once. The chain joins TRBV7-9 to TRBJ2-5; TRBD2 agrees at 8 bases. CDR1 SEHNR and CDR2 FQNEAQ come from the germline V gene (reference sequence). Trimming cost V 7 bases and J 3 bases; bases outside gene matches: 7. This CDR3 comprises 14 residues. The CDR3 here is CASKDLAGKETQYF. CDR3 nucleotides: TGTGCCAGCAAAGATTTAGCGGGGAAAGAGACCCAGTACTTC.

J is TRBJ2-1 and V is TRBV11-2, with 10 bases matching TRBD1. Germline V CDR1 and CDR2: SGHAT, FQNNGV. V shed 9 bases, J shed 1 base, and the junction held 3 bases outside the gene matches. The CDR3 spans 14 residues. Written as DNA, the CDR3 is TGTGCCAGTCGACAGGGGGCGTCCTACAATGAGCAGTTCTTC. Translating gives CASRQGASYNEQFF.

This clone was picked up one time. The rearrangement uses TRBV6-1 and TRBJ2-5, with TRBD1 matching 8 bases. Germline CDR1 MNHNS, CDR2 SASEGT. There are 14 residues in the CDR3. V gave up 6 bases and J gave up 4 bases; unmatched junction bases: 7. CDR3 sequence reads: CASRHGQGGETQYF. As DNA, the CDR3 is TGTGCCAGCAGACACGGACAGGGTGGAGAGACCCAGTACTTC.

The chain couples TRBV7-2 to TRBJ1-2; 10 bases map to TRBD1. V lost 5 bases and J lost 2; bases outside the gene matches: 5. The CDR3 runs to 15 residues. CDR1 is SGHTA and CDR2 is FQGNSA in the germline V gene. The CDR3 nucleotides are TGTGCCAGCAGCCCATGGACAGGGGGAAACTATGGCTACACCTTC. Its protein product is CASSPWTGGNYGYTF.

This sequence joins TRBV5-4 and TRBJ2-1, with D perhaps matching TRBD1 (6 bases). Germline lookup yields CDR1 SGHNT and CDR2 YYREEE (reference sequence). CDR3 length equals 15 residues. V was shortened by 4 bases and J by 4 bases, with 15 bases between the two germline ends. The CDR3 region has the DNA TGTGCCAGCAGCACTCCTGACAGGTTATACAATGAGCAGTTCTTC. Its protein is CASSTPDRLYNEQFF. The entire variable domain, with the rest obtained from reference TRBV5-4 and TRBJ2-1, is as follows: ETGVTQSPTHLIKTRGQQVTLRCSSQSGHNTVSWYQQALGQGPQFIFQYYREEENGRGNFPPRFSGLQFPNYSSELNVNALELDDSALYLCASSTPDRLYNEQFFGPGTRLTVL.

The V gene is TRBV27, the J gene TRBJ2-2, with TRBD2 as a possible D gene (5 bases). Trimming cost V 6 bases and J 4 bases, with 15 bases left between them. Germline CDR1 is MNHEY and CDR2 is SMNVEV (reference sequence). There are 15 residues in the CDR3. The CDR3 loop is CASRRSRGSTGELFF. The DNA for the CDR3 is TGTGCCAGCAGACGGTCTAGAGGGAGCACCGGGGAGCTGTTTTTT.

Comment on this clone: The sample has other DNA sequences that encode this CDR3 too. The chain recombines TRBV5-1 with TRBJ2-7; D assignment may be TRBD1 or TRBD2 (6 bases each). CDR3 length: 15 amino acids. Germline loops: CDR1 SGHRS, CDR2 YFSETQ. V was clipped by 0 bases and J by 5 bases, with 15 bases between them. CDR3 bases: TGCGCCAGCAGCTTGGATTCCGGGGGCTATAACGAGCAGTACTTC. Its protein product is CASSLDSGGYNEQYF.

This clone has just a few counts. V gene TRBV5-1 combines with J gene TRBJ2-1; D unclear. The V end was cut by 0 bases, the J end by 10 bases, with 8 bases between. This CDR3 region has 12 residues. Germline V gene sequence: CDR1 SGHRS, CDR2 YFSETQ. CDR3 in amino acids: CASSLVRYEQFF. The CDR3 nucleotides are TGCGCCAGCAGCTTGGTACGCTACGAGCAGTTCTTC.

This sequence joins TRBV28 and TRBJ2-3, with D possibly matching TRBD1 (5 bases). This CDR3 contains 14 residues. The V end was cut by 6 bases, the J end by 6 bases, with 16 bases between. Germline CDR1 is MDHEN and CDR2 is SYDVKM. CDR3 nucleotides: TGTGCCAGCAGCCTGGGGCCACCTCTGGATACGCAGTATTTT. Amino acid sequence: CASSLGPPLDTQYF.

As for this clone: This specimen includes other DNA sequences encoding the same CDR3. The V gene is TRBV28, the J gene TRBJ2-7; no clear D gene. The CDR3 sequence is 11 residues long. Trimming pared 4 bases from V and 4 bases from J, leaving 5 bases between. Germline V gene sequence: CDR1 MDHEN, CDR2 SYDVKM. The CDR3 coding sequence is TGTGCCAGCAGTTCCCGTTACGAGCAGTACTTC. This encodes CASSSRYEQYF.

The V call is TRBV6-7, the J call TRBJ2-7, with D unclear. TRBV6-7 is sorted into the ORF group, with uncertain function. Trimming cost V 4 bases and J 3 bases, with 10 bases left between them. The CDR3 has 13 amino acids. The CDR3 region is CASSWWWIYEQYF. The CDR3 DNA sequence: TGTGCCAGCAGTTGGTGGTGGATCTACGAGCAGTACTTC.

This clone came up many times. The chain is built from TRBV27 and TRBJ2-1, with unresolved D. The CDR3 extends over 13 amino acids. CDR1 is MNHEY, CDR2 SMNVEV, per germline (reference sequence). V was clipped by 3 bases and J by 5 bases, with 8 bases between them. The CDR3 protein is CASSFNYHNEQFF. In nucleotides, the CDR3 is TGTGCCAGCAGTTTTAATTACCACAATGAGCAGTTCTTC.

This chain links TRBV4-1 with TRBJ2-1, with 14 bases fitting TRBD2. V trimming: 5 bases; J trimming: 4 bases; junction bases outside the gene matches: 4. CDR3 length equals 16 residues. Looked up from germline, CDR1 is MGHRA and CDR2 is YSYEKL. CDR3 DNA: TGCGCCAGCAGCAAGGGACTAGCGGGAGTATACAATGAGCAGTTCTTC. Translation gives CASSKGLAGVYNEQFF.

Turning to this clone: Other DNA sequences in this sample translate to the same CDR3. The chain has TRBV5-1 and TRBJ2-7; tentative D call: TRBD1 (6 bases). Germline V gene data show CDR1 as SGHRS and CDR2 as YFSETQ. Deletions cut 4 bases from V and 4 bases from J, with 9 bases between. The CDR3 is 12 amino acids. DNA of the CDR3: TGCGCCAGCAGCGGCAGGGGTTACGAGCAGTACTTC. As protein: CASSGRGYEQYF.

This clone occurred once. The chain combines TRBV10-3 with TRBJ2-7; D may be TRBD2 (6 bases). The ends were cut back, 6 bases at V and 1 base at J, with 13 bases in the middle. The CDR3 runs to 14 residues. Germline assignment: CDR1 ENHRY and CDR2 SYGVKD. CDR3 nucleotides: TGTGCCATCAGACCGGGACTTAAATCCTACGAGCAGTACTTC. Translation gives CAIRPGLKSYEQYF.

This chain connects TRBV6-1 to TRBJ2-5, with D perhaps assigned TRBD1 or TRBD2 (6 bases each). Per germline, CDR1 MNHNS and CDR2 SASEGT. CDR3 length: 14 amino acids. V lost 4 bases and J lost 2, with 11 bases in between. CDR3 DNA sequence: TGTGCCAGCAGTGGGGGGGCAGGGCAAGAGACCCAGTACTTC. It yields the protein CASSGGAGQETQYF.

V and J are TRBV5-1 and TRBJ2-3, with 8 bases lining up with TRBD2. The CDR3 contains 15 residues. CDR1 and CDR2 from the germline V gene are SGHRS and YFSETQ. V was clipped by 4 bases and J by 2 bases; unmatched bases: 6. The CDR3 bases are TGCGCCAGCAGCCCGGGAGGGGGAAACACAGATACGCAGTATTTT. Amino acid sequence: CASSPGGGNTDTQYF.

This clone was found once. The gene calls are TRBV5-4 and TRBJ2-3; D remains ambiguous. The germline V gene encodes CDR1 SGHNT and CDR2 YYREEE (reference sequence). The V end was cut by 4 bases, the J end by 3 bases, with 12 bases between. This CDR3 has 14 amino acids. CDR3 in amino acids: CASSPLFRTDTQYF. CDR3 sequence (DNA): TGTGCCAGCAGCCCCCTATTTCGGACAGATACGCAGTATTTT.